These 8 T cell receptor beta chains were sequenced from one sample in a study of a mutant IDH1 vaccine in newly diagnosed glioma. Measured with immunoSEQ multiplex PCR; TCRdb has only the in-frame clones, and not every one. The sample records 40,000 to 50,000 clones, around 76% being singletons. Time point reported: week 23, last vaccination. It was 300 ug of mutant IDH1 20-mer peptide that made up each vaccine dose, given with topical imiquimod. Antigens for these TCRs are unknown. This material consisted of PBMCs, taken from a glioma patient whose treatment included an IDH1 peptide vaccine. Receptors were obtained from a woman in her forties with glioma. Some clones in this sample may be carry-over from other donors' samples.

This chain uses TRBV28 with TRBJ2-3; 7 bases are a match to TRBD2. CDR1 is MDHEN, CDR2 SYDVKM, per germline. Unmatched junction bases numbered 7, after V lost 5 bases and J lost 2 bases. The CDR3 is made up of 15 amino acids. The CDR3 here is CASSPGTTITDTQYF. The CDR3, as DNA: TGTGCCAGCAGTCCCGGGACTACGATCACAGATACGCAGTATTTT.

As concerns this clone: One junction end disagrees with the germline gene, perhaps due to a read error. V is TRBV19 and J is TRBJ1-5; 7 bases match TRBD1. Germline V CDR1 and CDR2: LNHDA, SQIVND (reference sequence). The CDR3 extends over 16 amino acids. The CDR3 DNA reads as TGTGCCAGTAGTATAAAACCGGGACAGCTCAATCGGCCCCAGCATTTT. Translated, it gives CASSIKPGQLNRPQHF.

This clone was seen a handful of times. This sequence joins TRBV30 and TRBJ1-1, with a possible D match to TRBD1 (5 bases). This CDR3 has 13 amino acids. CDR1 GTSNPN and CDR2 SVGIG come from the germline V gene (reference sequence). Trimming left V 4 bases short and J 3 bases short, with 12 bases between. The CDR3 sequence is CAWIPQGHTEAFF. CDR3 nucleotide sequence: TGTGCCTGGATCCCGCAGGGTCACACTGAAGCTTTCTTT.

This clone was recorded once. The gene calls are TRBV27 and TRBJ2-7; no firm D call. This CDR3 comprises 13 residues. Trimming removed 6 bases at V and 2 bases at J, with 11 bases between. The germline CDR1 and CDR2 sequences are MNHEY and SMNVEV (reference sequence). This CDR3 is CASSLNTAYEQYF. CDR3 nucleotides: TGTGCCAGCAGCCTCAATACGGCCTACGAGCAGTACTTC.

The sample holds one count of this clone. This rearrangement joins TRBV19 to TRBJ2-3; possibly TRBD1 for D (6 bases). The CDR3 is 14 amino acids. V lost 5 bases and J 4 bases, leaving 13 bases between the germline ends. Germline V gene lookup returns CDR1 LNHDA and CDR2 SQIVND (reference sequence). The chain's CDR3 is CASSHRDHPDTQYF. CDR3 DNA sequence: TGTGCCAGTAGTCACAGGGACCACCCAGATACGCAGTATTTT. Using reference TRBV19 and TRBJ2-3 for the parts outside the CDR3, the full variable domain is DGGITQSPKYLFRKEGQNVTLSCEQNLNHDAMYWYRQDPGQGLRLIYYSQIVNDFQKGDIAEGYSVSREKKESFPLTVTSAQKNPTAFYLCASSHRDHPDTQYFGPGTRLTVL.

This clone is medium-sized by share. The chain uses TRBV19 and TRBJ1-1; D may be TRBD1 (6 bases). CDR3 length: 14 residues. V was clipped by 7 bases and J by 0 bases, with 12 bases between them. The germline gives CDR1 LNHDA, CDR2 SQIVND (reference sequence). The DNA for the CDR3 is TGTGCCAGTACAGGGGCCTACATGAACACTGAAGCTTTCTTT. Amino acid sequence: CASTGAYMNTEAFF.

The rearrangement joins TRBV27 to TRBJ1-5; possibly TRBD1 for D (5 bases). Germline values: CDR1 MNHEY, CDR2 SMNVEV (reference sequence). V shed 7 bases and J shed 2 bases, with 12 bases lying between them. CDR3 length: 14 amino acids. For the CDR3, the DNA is TGTGCCAGCATGGAGGGGCAGGGCAATCAGCCCCAGCATTTT. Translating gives CASMEGQGNQPQHF.

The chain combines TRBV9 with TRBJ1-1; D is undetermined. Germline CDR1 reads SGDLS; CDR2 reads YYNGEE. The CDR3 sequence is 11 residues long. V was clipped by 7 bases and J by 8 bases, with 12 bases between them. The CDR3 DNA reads TGTGCCAGCCAACCCGGAAGAGAAGCTTTCTTT. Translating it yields CASQPGREAFF.